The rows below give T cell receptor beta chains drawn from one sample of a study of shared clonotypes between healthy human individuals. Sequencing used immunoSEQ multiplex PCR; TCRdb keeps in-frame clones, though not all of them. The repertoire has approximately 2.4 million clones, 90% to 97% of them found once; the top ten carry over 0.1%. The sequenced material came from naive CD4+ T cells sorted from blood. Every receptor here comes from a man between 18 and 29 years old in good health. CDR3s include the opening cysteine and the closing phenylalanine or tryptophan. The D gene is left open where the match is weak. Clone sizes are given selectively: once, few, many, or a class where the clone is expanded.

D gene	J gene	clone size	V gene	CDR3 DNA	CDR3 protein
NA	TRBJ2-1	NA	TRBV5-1	TGCGCCAGCAGCTTGGAGCCAGGGGCCCACAATGAGCAGTTCTTC	CASSLEPGAHNEQFF
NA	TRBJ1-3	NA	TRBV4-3	TGCGCCAGCAGCCAAGATCGATACGGGACGAAAAACACCATATATTTT	CASSQDRYGTKNTIYF
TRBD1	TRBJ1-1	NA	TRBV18	TGTGCCAGCTCACCGACAGGGGTGATCACTGAAGCTTTCTTT	CASSPTGVITEAFF
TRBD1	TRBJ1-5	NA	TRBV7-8	TGTGCCAGCAGCTTAGAGGGACAGGGGTTCGGCCAGCCCCAGCATTTT	CASSLEGQGFGQPQHF
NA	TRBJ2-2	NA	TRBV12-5	TGTGCTAGTGGTTTCGGGAACACCGGGGAGCTGTTTTTT	CASGFGNTGELFF
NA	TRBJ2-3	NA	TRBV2	TGTGCCAGCAGTGAAAAGGGGAATACGCAGTATTTT	CASSEKGNTQYF
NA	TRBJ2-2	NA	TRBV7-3	TGTGCCAGCAGCCTAAGGGACCCCGGGGAGCTGTTTTTT	CASSLRDPGELFF
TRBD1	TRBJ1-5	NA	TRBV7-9	TGTGCCAGCAGCCCATTCTTACAGGGGCAGCCCCAGCATTTT	CASSPFLQGQPQHF
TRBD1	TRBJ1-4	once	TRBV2	TGTGCCAGCAGACCGATATTACAGGGCAGGGGGATGGAACTGTTTTTT	CASRPILQGRGMELFF
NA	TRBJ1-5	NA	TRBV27	TGTGCCAGCAGCCCAAACTGGGACAATCAGCCCCAGCATTTT	CASSPNWDNQPQHF
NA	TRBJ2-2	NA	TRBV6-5	TGTGCCAGCAGTCGCAACCAGGGGGGCGGTGGGGAGCTGTTTTTT	CASSRNQGGGGELFF
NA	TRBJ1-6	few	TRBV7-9	TGTGCCAGCAGCTTACTCAATTCACCCCTCCACTTT	CASSLLNSPLHF
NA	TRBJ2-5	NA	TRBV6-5	TGTGCCAGCAGCGGGGACACCCTGGCCCAGTACTTC	CASSGDTLAQYF
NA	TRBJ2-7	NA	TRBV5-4	TGTGCCAGCAGCTTCGACGGAAACTACGAGCAGTACTTC	CASSFDGNYEQYF
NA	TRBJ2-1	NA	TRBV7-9	TGTGCCAGCAGCAATCAGGGAGGTGAGGGAGGCTCGTACAATGAGCAGTTCTTC	CASSNQGGEGGSYNEQFF